This TCR beta chain came from a study of blood T cell repertoires in COVID-19. About the research overall: Specimens from acute and convalescent COVID-19 originated in the United States, Italy and Spain. T cells, B-cell-depleted T cells, or PBMCs supplied cDNA or gDNA.

TCRdb's table, derived via immunoSEQ multiplex PCR, lists solely in-frame clones and lacks some. The repertoire has about 260,000 clones, approximately 86% of them found once; the top ten carry over 7.5%. V lost 3 bases, J lost 1 base, and 6 bases stayed unmatched. There are 17 residues in the CDR3. The germline V gene encodes CDR1 GTSNPN and CDR2 SVGIG (reference sequence). Specimen: peripheral blood. The chain links TRBV30 to TRBJ1-4; TRBD1 matches at 12 bases. This receptor was obtained from a man aged 35 to 55 who had recovered from COVID-19. As DNA, the CDR3 is TGTGCCTGGAGAGCCGGGACAGGGGGCGTAACTAATGAAAAACTGTTTTTT. Its translation: CAWRAGTGGVTNEKLFF.